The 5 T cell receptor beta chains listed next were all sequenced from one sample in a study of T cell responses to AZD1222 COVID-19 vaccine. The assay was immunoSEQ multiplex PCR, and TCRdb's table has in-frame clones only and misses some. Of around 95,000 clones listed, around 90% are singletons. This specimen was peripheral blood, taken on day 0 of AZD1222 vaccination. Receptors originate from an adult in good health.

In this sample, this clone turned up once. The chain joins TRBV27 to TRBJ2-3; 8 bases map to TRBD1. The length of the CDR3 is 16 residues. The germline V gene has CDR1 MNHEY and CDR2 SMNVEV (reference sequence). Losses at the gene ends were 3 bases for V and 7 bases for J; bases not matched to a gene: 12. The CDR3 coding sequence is TGTGCCAGCAGTTTCCCCCCGAGACAGGGGAAATATACGCAGTATTTT. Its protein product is CASSFPPRQGKYTQYF.

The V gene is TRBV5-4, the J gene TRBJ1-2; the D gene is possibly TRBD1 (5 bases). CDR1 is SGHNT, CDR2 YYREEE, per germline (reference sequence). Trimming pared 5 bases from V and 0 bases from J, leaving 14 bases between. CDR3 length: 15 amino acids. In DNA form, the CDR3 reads TGTGCCAGCAGACTAACAGGAACCCCTAACTATGGCTACACCTTC. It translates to CASRLTGTPNYGYTF.

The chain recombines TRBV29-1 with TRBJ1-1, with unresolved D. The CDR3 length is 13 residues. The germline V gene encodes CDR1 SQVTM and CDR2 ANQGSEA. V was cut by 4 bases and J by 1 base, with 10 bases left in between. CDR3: CSVALGRNTEAFF. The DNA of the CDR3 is TGCAGCGTTGCTTTGGGCAGGAACACTGAAGCTTTCTTT.

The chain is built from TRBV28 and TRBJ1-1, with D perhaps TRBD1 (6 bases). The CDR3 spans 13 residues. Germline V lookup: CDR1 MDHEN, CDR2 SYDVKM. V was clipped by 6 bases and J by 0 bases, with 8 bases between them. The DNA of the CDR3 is TGTGCCAGCAGGACAGGCTTGAACACTGAAGCTTTCTTT. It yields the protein CASRTGLNTEAFF. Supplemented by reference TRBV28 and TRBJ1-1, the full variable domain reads DVKVTQSSRYLVKRTGEKVFLECVQDMDHENMFWYRQDPGLGLRLIYFSYDVKMKEKGDIPEGYSVSREKKERFSLILESASTNQTSMYLCASRTGLNTEAFFGQGTRLTVV.

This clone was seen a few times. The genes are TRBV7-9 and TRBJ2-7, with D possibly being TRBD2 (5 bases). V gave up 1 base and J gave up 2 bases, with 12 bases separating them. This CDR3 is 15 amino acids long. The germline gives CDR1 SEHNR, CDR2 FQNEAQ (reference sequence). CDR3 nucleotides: TGTGCCAGCAGCTTAGGAGCCAGCGGCGCCTACGAGCAGTACTTC. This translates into CASSLGASGAYEQYF.